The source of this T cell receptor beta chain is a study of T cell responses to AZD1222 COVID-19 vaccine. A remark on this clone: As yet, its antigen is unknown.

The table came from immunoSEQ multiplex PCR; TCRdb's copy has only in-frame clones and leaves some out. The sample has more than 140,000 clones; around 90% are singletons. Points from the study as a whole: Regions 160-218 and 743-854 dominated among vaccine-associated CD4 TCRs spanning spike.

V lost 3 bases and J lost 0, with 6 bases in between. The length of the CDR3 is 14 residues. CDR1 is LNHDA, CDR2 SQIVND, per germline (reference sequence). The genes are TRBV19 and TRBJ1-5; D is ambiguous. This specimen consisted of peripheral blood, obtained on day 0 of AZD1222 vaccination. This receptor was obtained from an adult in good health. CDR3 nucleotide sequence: TGTGCCAGTAGTATTAGACATAGCAATCAGCCCCAGCATTTT. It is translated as CASSIRHSNQPQHF.